The 27 T cell receptor beta chains listed next were all sequenced from one sample in a study of Graves' ophthalmopathy and Graves' hyperthyroidism. Investigators amplified TCR beta CDR3 regions from RNA transcripts. After a first-round RT-PCR with HTBI primers, a second-round multiplex PCR was run. In TCRdb, the multiplex PCR reads were re-called with MiXCR into one record per CDR3 protein. The sample contains 150,000 to 200,000 distinct CDR3 sequences, 30% to 45% of which appear only once. The sequenced material came from peripheral blood. All receptors derive from a man aged 30 to 39 with Graves' ophthalmopathy.

The rearrangement links TRBV27 to TRBJ1-1, with D possibly TRBD1 on 5 matching bases. The CDR3 is 14 amino acids. V lost 7 bases to trimming and J lost 0 bases, with 12 bases between them. Per the germline V gene, CDR1 is MNHEY and CDR2 is SMNVEV (reference sequence). CDR3 sequence: CASIPGTVNTEAFF. CDR3 sequence (DNA): TGTGCCAGCATCCCCGGGACGGTGAACACTGAAGCTTTCTTT.

This clonotype has at least ten counts. This chain connects TRBV20-1 to TRBJ1-1; no clear D gene. The CDR3 consists of 13 residues. The germline V and J ends were trimmed by 4 bases and 7 bases, with 16 bases remaining between them. Germline assignment: CDR1 DFQATT and CDR2 SNEGSKA (reference sequence). As DNA, the CDR3 is TGCAGTGCTAACCTACTACCGGGATATGAAGCTTTCTTT. It is translated as CSANLLPGYEAFF.

This clonotype showed up many times. The chain recombines TRBV12-3 or TRBV12-4 with TRBJ2-7, with 7 nucleotides matching TRBD2. V lost 5 bases and J lost 5; bases outside the gene matches: 9. This CDR3 has 14 amino acids. The CDR3 protein is CASSAIGEGHEQYF. As DNA, the CDR3 is TGTGCCAGCAGTGCAATAGGGGAGGGCCACGAGCAGTACTTC.

This clonotype showed up many times. V gene TRBV7-2 combines with J gene TRBJ1-2; 9 bases match TRBD1. V lost 5 bases and J lost 4; bases outside the gene matches: 8. In germline, CDR1 is SGHTA, CDR2 FQGNSA. The CDR3 totals 15 residues. The CDR3 reads CASSPRTGASYGYTF. CDR3 DNA: TGTGCCAGCAGCCCGAGGACAGGGGCTTCCTATGGCTACACCTTC.

This chain links TRBV7-2 with TRBJ1-6; D call uncertain. The germline V and J ends were trimmed by 0 bases and 0 bases, with 15 bases remaining between them. The CDR3 has 19 amino acids. Germline values: CDR1 SGHTA, CDR2 FQGNSA. The CDR3 DNA reads as TGTGCCAGCAGCTTAGCGCTGGTAGGCGTGAGCTCCTATAATTCACCCCTCCACTTT. As protein: CASSLALVGVSSYNSPLHF. The full variable domain, rest sourced from reference TRBV7-2 and TRBJ1-6, is GAGVSQSPSNKVTEKGKDVELRCDPISGHTALYWYRQSLGQGLEFLIYFQGNSAPDKSGLPSDRFSAERTGGSVSTLTIQRTQQEDSAVYLCASSLALVGVSSYNSPLHFGNGTRLTVT.

This clonotype has a count of ten or more. The chain joins TRBV6-5 to TRBJ2-2; 8 bases fit TRBD2. V was pared by 0 bases and J by 5 bases, with 5 bases of the junction left unmatched. CDR1 and CDR2 from the germline V gene are MNHEY and SVGAGI. The CDR3 loop spans 16 amino acids. CDR3 sequence (DNA): TGTGCCAGCAGTTACTCGTTTGCGGGAGGTACCGGGGAGCTGTTTTTT. Its protein is CASSYSFAGGTGELFF.

This clonotype was seen repeatedly, ten times or more. The chain combines TRBV29-1 with TRBJ2-2; perhaps D is TRBD1 or TRBD2 (5 bases each). The germline V gene encodes CDR1 SQVTM and CDR2 ANQGSEA. The CDR3 length is 13 residues. The V and J ends lost 4 bases and 8 bases respectively, with 14 bases between them. CDR3 in amino acids: CSVAGTSRGELFF. In DNA, the CDR3 is TGCAGCGTTGCCGGGACCTCCCGGGGGGAGCTGTTTTTT.

This clonotype was seen many times. A read error may account for a junction end that differs from germline. The chain carries TRBV12-3 or TRBV12-4 and TRBJ2-7; 8 bases are a match to TRBD2. The CDR3 is made up of 16 amino acids. The CDR3 nucleotides are TGTGCCAGCAGTCGCCACCCTAGCGGGCTCTCCTACGGGCAGTACTTC. Its protein product is CASSRHPSGLSYGQYF.

The chain links TRBV12-5 to TRBJ2-7; 16 bases align to TRBD2. The V gene end was trimmed by 4 bases and the J gene end by 5 bases; junction bases not matched to a gene: 14. The CDR3 loop spans 19 amino acids. Looked up from germline, CDR1 is LGHNT and CDR2 is FRNRAP. The CDR3 coding sequence is TGTGCTAGTGGTTCTTCATCTGGGACTAGCGGGAGGGCCCGCCACGAGCAGTACTTC. As protein: CASGSSSGTSGRARHEQYF.

The rearrangement uses TRBV28 and TRBJ1-6; the D is unclear. The CDR3 spans 11 residues. Trimming stripped 11 bases from V and 7 bases from J, with 9 bases between. CDR1 and CDR2 (germline): MDHEN, SYDVKM. The CDR3 DNA is TGTGCCTGTGGCAGAAATTCACCCCTCCACTTT. Encoded protein: CACGRNSPLHF.

With respect to this clonotype: A much larger clone differs from this one at a single base, so this may be a read error. J is TRBJ2-7 and V is TRBV18, with D maybe TRBD1 (5 bases). This CDR3 contains 14 residues. Germline V lookup: CDR1 KGHSH, CDR2 LQKENI. Trimming removed 2 bases at V and 5 bases at J, with 13 bases between. The DNA of the CDR3 is TGTGCCAGCTCACCAGGGGCCATAAATCACGAGCAGTACTTC. Translating it yields CASSPGAINHEQYF. The full variable domain, rest sourced from reference TRBV18 and TRBJ2-7, is NAGVMQNPRHLVRRRGQEARLRCSPMKGHSHVYWYRQLPEEGLKFMVYLQKENIIDESGMPKERFSAEFPKEGPSILRIQQVVRGDSAAYFCASSPGAINHEQYFGPGTRLTVT.

The chain carries TRBV6-5 and TRBJ1-1; the D gene is possibly TRBD1 (5 bases). Deletions cut 2 bases from V and 5 bases from J, with 12 bases between. The CDR3 sequence is 14 residues long. Germline V gene sequence: CDR1 MNHEY, CDR2 SVGAGI. In DNA form, the CDR3 reads TGTGCCAGCAGTTACGGAGACAGCGGTACTGAAGCTTTCTTT. Translating it yields CASSYGDSGTEAFF.

This clonotype occurred many times. This rearrangement joins TRBV6-2 or TRBV6-3 to TRBJ2-7; 11 bases map to TRBD2. The J segment lost 0 bases and the V segment lost 8 bases, leaving 0 bases of the junction unmatched. Germline CDR1 MNHEY, CDR2 SVGEGT. The CDR3 extends over 13 amino acids. The CDR3 nucleotides are TGTGCCAGCGGGACTAGCGGCTCCTACGAGCAGTACTTC. Its protein product is CASGTSGSYEQYF.

In its sample, this clonotype was seen many times. The chain is built from TRBV29-1 and TRBJ1-2; possibly TRBD1 for D (6 bases). From germline, CDR1 is SQVTM and CDR2 ANQGSEA. There are 12 residues in the CDR3. Trimming removed 7 bases at V and 2 bases at J, with 11 bases between. The CDR3 loop reads CSARDTNYGYTF. The CDR3 region has the DNA TGCAGCGCCAGGGACACAAACTATGGCTACACCTTC. Filled out from reference TRBV29-1 and TRBJ1-2, the complete variable domain reads SAVISQKPSRDICQRGTSLTIQCQVDSQVTMMFWYRQQPGQSLTLIATANQGSEATYESGFVIDKFPISRPNLTFSTLTVSNMSPEDSSIYLCSARDTNYGYTFGSGTRLTVV.

This clonotype was counted many times. The rearrangement joins TRBV6-5 to TRBJ1-1, with D unresolved. Trimming shortened V by 0 bases and J by 3 bases, and 8 bases separated the two germline ends. This CDR3 has 14 residues. CDR1 is MNHEY and CDR2 is SVGAGI in the germline V gene. CDR3 bases: TGTGCCAGCAGTTACTCGAGGAGACACACTGAAGCTTTCTTT. Residues: CASSYSRRHTEAFF.

The chain joins TRBV12-3 or TRBV12-4 to TRBJ1-1; D is uncertain. The CDR3 sequence is 13 residues long. Trimming stripped 6 bases from V and 4 bases from J, with 12 bases between. The CDR3 protein is CASRGLLSTEAFF. DNA of the CDR3: TGTGCCAGCAGGGGTCTCTTGAGCACTGAAGCTTTCTTT.

This clonotype was observed many times. The chain combines TRBV28 with TRBJ1-2; TRBD1 agrees at 7 bases. Germline CDR1 is MDHEN and CDR2 is SYDVKM. The CDR3 runs 14 residues. V shed 7 bases and J 8 bases; nucleotides not matched to a gene: 13. CDR3 protein: CASTNPGGLMGYTF. For the CDR3, the DNA is TGTGCCAGCACCAACCCAGGGGGACTAATGGGCTACACCTTC.

This clonotype was counted between two and nine times. The chain combines TRBV12-3 or TRBV12-4 with TRBJ2-5, with 8 bases identical to TRBD2. This CDR3 is built from 14 residues. V trimming: 4 bases; J trimming: 5 bases; junction bases outside the gene matches: 6. CDR3 amino acids: CASSSSGGRETQYF. In DNA, the CDR3 is TGTGCCAGCAGTTCCTCGGGGGGGCGTGAGACCCAGTACTTC.

This clonotype was seen many times. This chain links TRBV30 with TRBJ2-7, with 7 positions matching TRBD2. V dropped 4 bases and J dropped 5; count of bases not matched to a gene: 11. Looked up from germline, CDR1 is GTSNPN and CDR2 is SVGIG (reference sequence). CDR3 size: 14 residues. The CDR3 DNA reads as TGTGCCTGGAAGGCAGGGCGGGAGAGGAACGAGCAGTACTTC. Amino acids: CAWKAGRERNEQYF.

This clonotype was counted ten times or more. The chain combines TRBV4-3 with TRBJ1-5; weak D call: TRBD1 (6 bases). Trimming cost V 0 bases and J 6 bases, with 12 bases left between them. CDR3 length: 15 amino acids. In germline, CDR1 is LGHNA, CDR2 YSLEER. The CDR3 loop reads CASSQDHTGSQPQHF. The CDR3 bases are TGCGCCAGCAGCCAAGATCACACAGGGAGTCAGCCCCAGCATTTT.

This clonotype was recorded many times. The V and J genes are TRBV28 and TRBJ1-5; D is perhaps TRBD1 (5 bases). Germline V gives CDR1 MDHEN, CDR2 SYDVKM. The V gene lost 3 bases and the J gene lost 1 base, with 10 bases spanning the gap. The CDR3 has 15 amino acids. The chain's CDR3 is CASSFRGESNQPQHF. In nucleotides, the CDR3 is TGTGCCAGCAGTTTTAGGGGTGAGAGCAATCAGCCCCAGCATTTT.

The chain links TRBV7-3 to TRBJ2-5; 9 nucleotides agree with TRBD1. The trim removed 4 bases at V and 9 bases at J, leaving 3 bases unmatched. Germline V gives CDR1 SGHTA, CDR2 FQGTGA. The CDR3 sequence is 12 residues long. The CDR3 DNA follows: TGTGCCAGCAGCTCTACAGGGGGCCCCCAGTACTTC. It specifies CASSSTGGPQYF.

This chain connects TRBV6-4 to TRBJ1-1; D call uncertain. V gave up 6 bases and J gave up 8 bases, with 16 bases separating them. The CDR3 extends over 13 amino acids. The germline CDR1 and CDR2 sequences are MRHNA and SNTAGT. The CDR3 sequence: CASRTTGLKEAFF. CDR3 nucleotides: TGTGCCAGCAGGACAACGGGCCTCAAGGAAGCTTTCTTT.

The rearrangement joins TRBV19 to TRBJ1-5; the D gene is possibly TRBD1 (5 bases). CDR1 LNHDA and CDR2 SQIVND come from the germline V gene (reference sequence). V lost 5 bases and J 6 bases, leaving 11 bases between the germline ends. CDR3 size: 13 residues. The CDR3 here is CASSDLQGQPQHF. Written as DNA, the CDR3 is TGTGCCAGTAGTGACCTGCAGGGTCAGCCCCAGCATTTT.

The rearrangement links TRBV27 to TRBJ2-2, with 8 bases aligning to TRBD1. After removal of 5 bases from V and 0 bases from J, the junction contained 5 bases not matched to a gene. Germline CDR1 is MNHEY and CDR2 is SMNVEV (reference sequence). The CDR3 extends over 16 amino acids. The CDR3 sequence: CASSEPDRANTGELFF. The CDR3 DNA reads as TGTGCCAGCAGTGAGCCGGACAGGGCGAACACCGGGGAGCTGTTTTTT.

This clonotype was detected ten times or more. V and J are TRBV24-1 and TRBJ2-5, with no clear D. CDR1 and CDR2 (germline): KGHDR, SFDVKD. This CDR3 has 16 amino acids. V dropped 3 bases and J dropped 1 base, with 14 bases sitting between them. CDR3 sequence (DNA): TGTGCCACCAGTGATCCTCAATCAGGTGCCCAAGAGACCCAGTACTTC. It codes for CATSDPQSGAQETQYF.

The rearrangement links TRBV6-1 to TRBJ1-3; 7 positions match TRBD1. The CDR3 runs 15 residues. Losses at the gene ends were 4 bases for V and 1 base for J; bases not matched to a gene: 4. The germline V gene has CDR1 MNHNS and CDR2 SASEGT. Here the CDR3 reads CASSGMTGSGNTIYF. For the CDR3, the DNA is TGTGCCAGCAGTGGCATGACAGGGTCTGGAAACACCATATATTTT.